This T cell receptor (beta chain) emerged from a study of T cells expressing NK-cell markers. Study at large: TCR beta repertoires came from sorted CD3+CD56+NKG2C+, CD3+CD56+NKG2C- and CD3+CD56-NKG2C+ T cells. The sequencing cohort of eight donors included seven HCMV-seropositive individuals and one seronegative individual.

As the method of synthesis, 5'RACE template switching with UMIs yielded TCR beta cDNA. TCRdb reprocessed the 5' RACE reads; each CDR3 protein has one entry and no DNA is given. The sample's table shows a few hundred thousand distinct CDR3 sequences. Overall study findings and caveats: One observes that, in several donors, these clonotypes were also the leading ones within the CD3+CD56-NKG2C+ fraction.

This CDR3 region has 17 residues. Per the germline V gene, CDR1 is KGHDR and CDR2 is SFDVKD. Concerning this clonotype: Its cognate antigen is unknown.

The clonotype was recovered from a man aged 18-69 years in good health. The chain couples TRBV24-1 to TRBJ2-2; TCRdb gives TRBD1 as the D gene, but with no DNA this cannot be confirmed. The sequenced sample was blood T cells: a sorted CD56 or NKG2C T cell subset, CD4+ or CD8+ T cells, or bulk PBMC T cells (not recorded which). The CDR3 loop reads CATRNKPGQPNTGELFF.